A selection of T cell receptor beta chains follows, all from one sample in a study of blood T cell repertoires in COVID-19. TCRdb's copy holds only in-frame clones and misses some; the assay was immunoSEQ multiplex PCR. In the table there are nearly 350,000 clones, under 95% of which are singletons. The material sequenced was peripheral blood. Receptors originate from a woman between 18 and 29 years old who had recovered from COVID-19. The CDR3 runs from the conserved cysteine through the conserved F or W. The D gene is left open where the match is weak. Clone sizes are given selectively: once, few, many, or a class where the clone is expanded.

d_call: .
clone_size: .
v_call: TRBV4-3
j_call: TRBJ2-5
cdr3_nt: TGCGCCAGCAGCCAAGCTGACCGGGAAGAGACCCAGTACTTC
cdr3_aa: CASSQADREETQYF

d_call: .
clone_size: .
v_call: TRBV3-1/TRBV3-2
j_call: TRBJ1-2
cdr3_nt: TGTGCCAGCAGCGCCAGGACGGGGGGCTACACCTTC
cdr3_aa: CASSARTGGYTF

d_call: .
clone_size: .
v_call: TRBV19
j_call: TRBJ1-1
cdr3_nt: TGTGCCAGTAGTATAGGCACCACGAGGCGCACTGAAGCTTTCTTT
cdr3_aa: CASSIGTTRRTEAFF

d_call: .
clone_size: .
v_call: TRBV5-1
j_call: TRBJ1-1
cdr3_nt: TGCGCCAGCAGCTCCCTAGAGAACACTGAAGCTTTCTTT
cdr3_aa: CASSSLENTEAFF

d_call: TRBD1
clone_size: .
v_call: TRBV9
j_call: TRBJ2-3
cdr3_nt: TGTGCCAGCAGCGACAAAACAGGGGGCACAGATACGCAGTATTTT
cdr3_aa: CASSDKTGGTDTQYF

d_call: TRBD2
clone_size: .
v_call: TRBV5-1
j_call: TRBJ2-1
cdr3_nt: TGCGCCAGCAGCTTCGCTAGCGGGAGGGCCGGTGAGCAGTTCTTC
cdr3_aa: CASSFASGRAGEQFF

d_call: .
clone_size: .
v_call: TRBV7-8
j_call: TRBJ1-2
cdr3_nt: TGTGCCAGCAGCCCTAACCCCGGTCCTTCCGGCTATGGCTACACCTTC
cdr3_aa: CASSPNPGPSGYGYTF

d_call: TRBD2
clone_size: few
v_call: TRBV7-8
j_call: TRBJ2-1
cdr3_nt: TGTGCCAGCAGCTTAGTGTTAGCGGGAGGGCCCTCCTACAATGAGCAGTTCTTC
cdr3_aa: CASSLVLAGGPSYNEQFF

d_call: TRBD2
clone_size: .
v_call: TRBV2
j_call: TRBJ2-1
cdr3_nt: TGTGCCAGCAGTGAATCTAGCGGTTACAATGAGCAGTTCTTC
cdr3_aa: CASSESSGYNEQFF

d_call: .
clone_size: .
v_call: TRBV9
j_call: TRBJ2-3
cdr3_nt: TGTGCCAGCAGCGTAGGGTGGGCCCGCACAGATACGCAGTATTTT
cdr3_aa: CASSVGWARTDTQYF